This record covers a single T cell receptor beta chain. Which antigen it targets is not known. Nothing much larger sits one base from this clone, and base qualities are not available. The CDR3 spans 18 residues, from the cysteine through the phenylalanine. Only CDR3 DNA remains: 54 bases, in frame from the first base. In the germline V gene, CDR1 corresponds to MDHEN and CDR2 to SYDVKM. The germline V and J ends show losses of 5 bases and 1 base respectively, and no gene match explains 14 bases of the junction. This sample was taken from a study of PD-L1 blockade in urothelial cancer (dated by TCRdb to the late 2010s). Study-level background: Every patient began therapy at some point between 2014 and 2015 and was given atezolizumab 1,200 mg intravenously every 3 weeks. About nine tenths of the roughly 29 patients were identified as males with urothelial cancer of bladder origin, and a prior smoking history was reported by 18 of 29 patients. Patients had an ECOG performance status of 0 or 1 and had received between 0 and 3 prior chemotherapy regimens. Blood samples were analyzed 3 weeks after the start of treatment (second dose) and 6 weeks after the start of treatment. Blood samples gave median yields of approximately 130,000 T cells and tens of thousands of unique TCRs, along with a median clonality of 0.080. The study, an exploratory multi-omic analysis, examined somatic, immune and clinical correlates of response to PD-L1 blockade with atezolizumab in urothelial cancer. Pretreatment tumor samples and matched peripheral blood, collected serially before and after atezolizumab treatment, underwent TCR sequencing. Progression-free survival longer than 6 months counted as durable clinical benefit, and TCR features were additionally tested against both progression-free and overall survival. In the same patients, pretreatment tumors underwent whole exome sequencing and RNA sequencing in addition to TCR sequencing. Nine patients reached durable clinical benefit, while about 20 patients did not. Pretreatment blood TCR-seq was available for nearly 30 patients, at least one posttreatment blood collection was obtained for about 24 patients, and tumor TCR-seq was available for about 24 patients.

The investigation overall reported the following: Patients with durable benefit showed greater expansion of tumor-associated TCR clones in peripheral blood 3 weeks after starting treatment (n ≈ 23, p = 0.022). Because of the small sample size (n ≈ 30) and the many exploratory analyses performed, the results are intended to be regarded as hypothesis-generating. A pretreatment peripheral blood TCR clonality below the median was linked to improved progression-free and overall survival.

Each PCR received spiked-in synthetic TCR analog templates so that absolute template abundance could be estimated from read counts. The immunoSEQ assay was used to amplify TCRbeta CDR3 regions from genomic DNA with bias-controlled V and J gene primers. Sequencing of rearranged TCRbeta segments was performed at approximately 20X coverage. The original pipeline was this. Sequencing errors were corrected by clustering and CDR3s were annotated against IMGT to assign V, D and J genes. Out-of-frame and stop-codon sequences were excluded, and only productive TCRbeta rearrangements were used in downstream analyses. To compute clonality, Shannon entropy was normalized by the log of the number of unique productive sequences and then subtracted from one. Fisher's exact test with Benjamini-Hochberg correction, at a threshold of adjusted p below 0.01, was used to find clones that differed between time points or between blood and tumor. TCRdb mirrors the immuneACCESS table, restricted to in-frame sequences. Some clones are absent from its copies; in checked studies, under half trace to an unresolved V gene, and the reason for the others is unknown. The V and J calls and the clone size are those of that table, but D and trimming were determined from the DNA. The sample profile shows roughly 51,000 clones; about four fifths of them were found once. The top ten clones comprise about 10% of the sample.

In the paper's terms, the time point label means: pretreatment peripheral blood. A cohort of 25 to 30 patients with locally advanced or metastatic urothelial carcinoma, treated at Memorial Sloan Kettering on a trial protocol, was included. Peripheral blood mononuclear cells were collected pretreatment and during treatment, with between 1 and 8 total time points per patient. The Qiagen DNeasy Blood extraction kit was used to purify genomic DNA from total PBMCs and from tumor samples. PBMCs were collected pretreatment and during treatment, and were isolated and stored as previously described. Sequenced material: PBMCs, taken around atezolizumab (anti-PD-L1) treatment. The receptor's source is a man between 70 and 80 years old with urothelial cancer. Recombination linked TRBV28 to TRBJ1-5; 7 bases in the junction line up with TRBD1. The nucleotides are TGTGCCAGCAGTAAACCAACGACAGGGTGGGTAAGCAATCAGCCCCAGCATTTT. It encodes CASSKPTTGWVSNQPQHF. Beyond the CDR3, the reference TRBV28 and TRBJ1-5 genes provide the residues; the full variable domain reads: DVKVTQSSRYLVKRTGEKVFLECVQDMDHENMFWYRQDPGLGLRLIYFSYDVKMKEKGDIPEGYSVSREKKERFSLILESASTNQTSMYLCASSKPTTGWVSNQPQHFGDGTRLSIL.